This T cell receptor (beta chain) was found in a study of blood T cells in healthy people across ages. Study observations and caveats: Long-lived donors carried more naive CD4+ cells and greater diversity than aged donors.

This clonotype was seen a handful of times. What it recognizes is unknown. V was clipped by 6 bases and J by 7 bases, with 16 bases between them. The germline V gene has CDR1 MNHNS and CDR2 SASEGT. The CDR3 is 14 amino acids. Donation came from healthy Caucasian individuals in Russia who were aged about 6 to 100. PBMCs numbering at least 6 million were isolated per sample. A second PCR of about 7 to 12 cycles used a sample-barcoded 5' primer and a J-beta primer mix. Samples each returned at least 3 million CDR3-containing paired-end reads. TCRdb fed the 5' RACE reads into MiXCR, producing one record per CDR3 protein. The sample has under 2 million distinct CDR3 sequences; 30% to 40% are singletons.

The chain recombines TRBV6-1 with TRBJ2-1; the D call may be TRBD1 or TRBD2 (6 bases each). The receptor was isolated from a woman in her thirties in good health. What was sequenced was blood. The CDR3 region is CASSLFRGPNEQFF. In nucleotides, the CDR3 is TGTGCCAGCAGCCTCTTCCGGGGGCCGAATGAGCAGTTCTTC.